The source of this T cell receptor (beta chain) is a study of early T cells in non-severe SARS-CoV-2 infection. About the study: Investigators sequenced bulk RNA drawn from unsorted whole blood, and chains remained unpaired. Study findings and constraints: VDJdb-based matching was biased toward anti-spike CD8 responses and missed private and CD4 specificities.

This CDR3 contains 14 residues. V trimming: 5 bases; J trimming: 1 base; junction bases outside the gene matches: 4. CDR1 and CDR2 (germline): SGHTA, FQGNSA. Unique molecular identifiers (one per individual cDNA molecule) were attached. TCRdb re-called the 5' RACE reads through MiXCR, storing one row per CDR3 protein. The sample holds 40,000 to 60,000 distinct CDR3 sequences, approximately 9.8% seen once. This clonotype was detected ten times or more. Its antigen is unidentified. The chain carries TRBV7-2 and TRBJ1-1; the match to TRBD1 covers 7 bases. Specimen: whole blood. This receptor was obtained from an adult who was a healthcare worker with PCR-confirmed SARS-CoV-2 infection or an uninfected control (not recorded which). DNA of the CDR3: TGTGCCAGCAGCCCTTGGACAGGGAACACTGAAGCTTTCTTT. It translates to CASSPWTGNTEAFF.